Listed below are T cell receptor beta chains from one sample, sequenced in a study of blood T cells in healthy people across ages. TCRdb ran MiXCR on the 5' RACE reads and lists one entry per CDR3 protein. This table holds about 800,000 distinct CDR3 sequences, more than 45% found once. The sequencing sample was made of blood. Receptors were obtained from a man under 40 in good health. Both conserved end residues are part of each CDR3. The D gene is left open where the match is weak. Rows give clone size only sometimes, using once, few, many, or a class for an expanded clone.

cdr3_nt | cdr3_aa | clone_size | j_call | d_call | v_call
TGCAGTGCTAGAGACGCCGGGACAGGTTACGAGCAGTACTTC | CSARDAGTGYEQYF | . | TRBJ2-7 | TRBD1 | TRBV20-1
TGTGCCAGCAGTTTGGCAGGGAACCCCTACGAGCAGTACTTC | CASSLAGNPYEQYF | . | TRBJ2-7 | . | TRBV28
TGCGCCATCACGGCTCAGGGACTAGCGGGATCCTACAATGAGCAGTTCTTC | CAITAQGLAGSYNEQFF | . | TRBJ2-1 | TRBD2 | TRBV4-3
TGTGCCAGCAACCAAGACCCGGACAGTTCATCCTATGGCTACACCTTC | CASNQDPDSSSYGYTF | . | TRBJ1-2 | . | TRBV4-2
TGTGCCATCAGTTTTCAGGGGGGGGGACCGAATTCACCCCTCCACTTT | CAISFQGGGPNSPLHF | . | TRBJ1-6 | TRBD1 | TRBV10-3
TGCAGTGCTAGCCCCAGCTTCAATCAGCCCCAGCATTTT | CSASPSFNQPQHF | . | TRBJ1-5 | . | TRBV20-1
TGCAGTGCTAGAGGGGGACTAGCGGGGGGATATACGCAGTATTTT | CSARGGLAGGYTQYF | . | TRBJ2-3 | TRBD2 | TRBV20-1
TGTGCCAGCTCGGGCCAAAACTATGGCTACACCTTC | CASSGQNYGYTF | few | TRBJ1-2 | . | TRBV6-1
TGTGCCAGCGTCGGGGATAGCGGGAGGAATCAATACGAGCAGTACTTC | CASVGDSGRNQYEQYF | . | TRBJ2-7 | TRBD2 | TRBV28
TGCAGTGCAGAGAATGATGGTAGGGCAGGACATTCCTACGAGCAGTACTTC | CSAENDGRAGHSYEQYF | . | TRBJ2-7 | . | TRBV20-1
TGTGCCAGCAGTTTGCTGAAGGGGCACTACGAGCAGTACTTC | CASSLLKGHYEQYF | few | TRBJ2-7 | . | TRBV27
TGCAGTGCTGGAGGGGGCTTAGGTGTTCAGCATTTT | CSAGGGLGVQHF | . | TRBJ1-5 | TRBD1 | TRBV20-1
TGCAGCGTTGAGGGTGACATCGACTACAATGAGCAGTTCTTC | CSVEGDIDYNEQFF | few | TRBJ2-1 | . | TRBV29-1
TGCAGCGTTCTAACTAGCGGGGTAAGGCAGTTCTTC | CSVLTSGVRQFF | . | TRBJ2-1 | TRBD2 | TRBV29-1
TGTGCCAGCAGCCCAGGACAGGGAAGGGACTATGGCTACACCTTC | CASSPGQGRDYGYTF | . | TRBJ1-2 | TRBD1 | TRBV7-3
TGCGCCAGCAGCCCTTCTCGGATTAACTATGGCTACACCTTC | CASSPSRINYGYTF | . | TRBJ1-2 | . | TRBV4-1
TGTGCCAGCAGTGAAACGGAGGGGGACTCTGGGGCCAACGTCCTGACTTTC | CASSETEGDSGANVLTF | . | TRBJ2-6 | . | TRBV6-1
TGCAGTGCTAAGAGTTTTAGCGGGGCGGCGGGAAAAGAGACCCAGTACTTC | CSAKSFSGAAGKETQYF | . | TRBJ2-5 | TRBD2 | TRBV20-1
TGTGCCAGCACTTGGACTAGCGGGAACCAAGAGACCCAGTACTTC | CASTWTSGNQETQYF | . | TRBJ2-5 | TRBD2 | TRBV2
TGTGCCAGCAGTCCGCAGGGCGGCAATCAGCCCCAGCATTTT | CASSPQGGNQPQHF | . | TRBJ1-5 | . | TRBV12-3/TRBV12-4
TGTGCCACCCATGCAGGGGCAGGGTGGGGTGGCTACACCTTC | CATHAGAGWGGYTF | . | TRBJ1-2 | . | TRBV15
TGTGCCAGCAGCCAATCGTTGAGCGAGACCCAGTACTTC | CASSQSLSETQYF | . | TRBJ2-5 | . | TRBV7-2
TGTGCCAGCAGTTTCCGGCCGGGACAGCCCTATGGCTACACCTTC | CASSFRPGQPYGYTF | . | TRBJ1-2 | TRBD1 | TRBV12-3/TRBV12-4
TGTGCCAGCAGTTTTGTTAGCGGGGATTACAATGAGCAGTTCTTC | CASSFVSGDYNEQFF | . | TRBJ2-1 | TRBD2 | TRBV12-3/TRBV12-4
TGTGCCAGCAGTGAAGCCTCCTATGGCTACACCTTC | CASSEASYGYTF | few | TRBJ1-2 | . | TRBV6-1
TGCGCCAGCAGCTTGGCCAGGGGTCTTCCTTTCAATGAGCAGTTCTTC | CASSLARGLPFNEQFF | . | TRBJ2-1 | . | TRBV5-1
TGCGCCAGCAGCCAAGAGATGTACAGAAACTATGGCTACACCTTC | CASSQEMYRNYGYTF | . | TRBJ1-2 | . | TRBV4-3
TGCGCCAGCAGCCCAGGTTCGGCGAGGAATCAGCCCCAGCATTTT | CASSPGSARNQPQHF | . | TRBJ1-5 | . | TRBV5-1
TGCAGTGCTAGAGATTTGGCCCCTCCGCCGCCCCAAGAGACCCAGTACTTC | CSARDLAPPPPQETQYF | few | TRBJ2-5 | . | TRBV20-1
TGCGCCAGCAGCCTACGATTGGCTAGCGGGGGACCCTCCACAGATACGCAGTATTTT | CASSLRLASGGPSTDTQYF | . | TRBJ2-3 | TRBD2 | TRBV5-1
TGTGCCAGCAGCTTTAACGGGGGGGTCCAAGAGACCCAGTACTTC | CASSFNGGVQETQYF | few | TRBJ2-5 | TRBD2 | TRBV11-2
TGTGCCAGCAGTCTACGACAGGGGCGGGAGACCCAGTACTTC | CASSLRQGRETQYF | . | TRBJ2-5 | TRBD1 | TRBV6-6
TGTGCCAGCAGTGTAGGGGGGTTGGCGGAGCAGTACTTC | CASSVGGLAEQYF | . | TRBJ2-7 | . | TRBV27
TGCGCCAGCAGCTTGGGATCGGGGTTCCGAACTGAAGCTTTCTTT | CASSLGSGFRTEAFF | . | TRBJ1-1 | . | TRBV5-1
TGTGCCAGCTCATCGGGGAGCGCAGATACGCAGTATTTT | CASSSGSADTQYF | . | TRBJ2-3 | . | TRBV18
TGCGCCAGCAGTAGACAGGGGTTTTACAATGAGCAGTTCTTC | CASSRQGFYNEQFF | . | TRBJ2-1 | TRBD1 | TRBV4-3
TGTGCCAGCAGTCATTCAGGGCCTGGGGCCAACGTCCTGACTTTC | CASSHSGPGANVLTF | . | TRBJ2-6 | . | TRBV25-1
TGTGCCAGCAGCTTGGGACCTGCCGAACTCAGCCCCTACAATGAGCAGTTCTTC | CASSLGPAELSPYNEQFF | . | TRBJ2-1 | . | TRBV5-5
TGCAGTGCTCGAGAATTGGGGGGAGGGGATGAAAAACTGTTTTTT | CSARELGGGDEKLFF | . | TRBJ1-4 | . | TRBV20-1
TGTGCCAGCAGTTACTTAAGGGGAAAGCAGTTCTTC | CASSYLRGKQFF | . | TRBJ2-1 | . | TRBV6-2/TRBV6-3
TGTGCCTGGACCCCCACCCGGGAGCTGTCCTACGAGCAGTACTTC | CAWTPTRELSYEQYF | . | TRBJ2-7 | . | TRBV30
TGCAGTGCTAGAGAAGTAAGCCGGGACAACTCCGGGGCCCAGTACTTC | CSAREVSRDNSGAQYF | few | TRBJ2-5 | . | TRBV20-1
TGCGCCAGCAGCTGGTCAGGGCCTCGTTACGAGCAGTACTTC | CASSWSGPRYEQYF | . | TRBJ2-7 | . | TRBV5-1
TGTGCCAGCAGAATTCCAGGGAACACTGAAGCTTTCTTT | CASRIPGNTEAFF | . | TRBJ1-1 | . | TRBV12-3/TRBV12-4
TGCACCATAGGGGATGGCGGGAGGGGAACAGATACGCAGTATTTT | CTIGDGGRGTDTQYF | . | TRBJ2-3 | TRBD2 | TRBV20-1
TGTGCCAGCAGTGACCTAGGGGGCCCCTACGAGCAGTACTTC | CASSDLGGPYEQYF | . | TRBJ2-7 | TRBD1 | TRBV6-1
TGTGCCACCGCCGGTGGGGAGACCCAGTACTTC | CATAGGETQYF | . | TRBJ2-5 | . | TRBV25-1
TGTGCCAGCTCTCGGACAGCCCTAAATCAGCCCCAGCATTTT | CASSRTALNQPQHF | . | TRBJ1-5 | . | TRBV6-2/TRBV6-3
TGTGCCGGCAGCTTGGAGATCTCCTACGAGCAGTACTTC | CAGSLEISYEQYF | . | TRBJ2-7 | . | TRBV7-2
TGCAGCGTCACCACTACAGGCTCCTACGAGCAGTACTTC | CSVTTTGSYEQYF | few | TRBJ2-7 | . | TRBV29-1
TGCAGTGCTAGAGGTGTGGGACAGGGCCACGAGCAGTACTTC | CSARGVGQGHEQYF | . | TRBJ2-7 | TRBD1 | TRBV20-1
TGCGCCAACAGCCAAGGGGACAGGGTGGGGACCCAGTACTTC | CANSQGDRVGTQYF | few | TRBJ2-5 | TRBD1 | TRBV4-3
TGCAGTGCTAGAGCAGGGCTGAACACTGAAGCTTTCTTT | CSARAGLNTEAFF | . | TRBJ1-1 | . | TRBV20-1
TGTGCCAGCAGTCGCAGGGGACCCGGGGAGCTGTTTTTT | CASSRRGPGELFF | . | TRBJ2-2 | . | TRBV6-5
TGCAGTGCTGAGATAACCGGGTCGTCCTACGAGCAGTACTTC | CSAEITGSSYEQYF | . | TRBJ2-7 | . | TRBV20-1
TGCAGTGCTAGAGATCAGGGACCTAAGGCTGAAGCTTTCTTT | CSARDQGPKAEAFF | . | TRBJ1-1 | . | TRBV20-1
TGTGCCAGCACCCTCGGAGGGGGCGCGGGAGAGCAGTACTTC | CASTLGGGAGEQYF | once | TRBJ2-7 | . | TRBV12-3/TRBV12-4
TGTGCCAGCAGTAAACGGGACCTCACAGATACGCAGTATTTT | CASSKRDLTDTQYF | . | TRBJ2-3 | . | TRBV6-5
TGCGCCAGCAGCCAGGACAGGGGGGACGAGCAGTACTTC | CASSQDRGDEQYF | few | TRBJ2-7 | TRBD1 | TRBV5-1
TGTGCCAGCACCTCCCGGGGCACCCGCTCTGGGGCCAACGTCCTGACTTTC | CASTSRGTRSGANVLTF | . | TRBJ2-6 | . | TRBV7-2